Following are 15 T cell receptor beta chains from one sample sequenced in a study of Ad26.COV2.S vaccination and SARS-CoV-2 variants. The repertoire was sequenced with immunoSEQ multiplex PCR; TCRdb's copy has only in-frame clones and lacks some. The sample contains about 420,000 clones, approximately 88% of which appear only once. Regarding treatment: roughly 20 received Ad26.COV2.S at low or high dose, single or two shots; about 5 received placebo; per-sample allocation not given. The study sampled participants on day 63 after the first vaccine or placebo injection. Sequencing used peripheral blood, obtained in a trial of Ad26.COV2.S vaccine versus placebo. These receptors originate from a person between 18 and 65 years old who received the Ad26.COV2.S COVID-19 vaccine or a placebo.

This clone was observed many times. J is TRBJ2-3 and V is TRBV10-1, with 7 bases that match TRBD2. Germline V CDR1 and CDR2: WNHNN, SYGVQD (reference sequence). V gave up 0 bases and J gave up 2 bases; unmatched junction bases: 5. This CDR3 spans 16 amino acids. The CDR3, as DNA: TGCGCCAGCAGTGAGTCCAGCGGGGCGTACACAGATACGCAGTATTTT. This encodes CASSESSGAYTDTQYF.

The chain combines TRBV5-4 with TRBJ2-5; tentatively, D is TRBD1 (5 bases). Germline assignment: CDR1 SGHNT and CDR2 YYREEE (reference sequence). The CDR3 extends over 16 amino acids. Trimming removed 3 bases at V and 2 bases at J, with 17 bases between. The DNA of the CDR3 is TGTGCCAGCAGCTCCCGCAACACAGGATATCAAGAGACCCAGTACTTC. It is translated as CASSSRNTGYQETQYF.

CDR3 sequence reads: CASSEDWGRKDEQYF. The CDR3 DNA reads TGTGCCAGCAGTGAAGATTGGGGGCGCAAGGACGAGCAGTACTTC. The rearrangement links TRBV6-1 to TRBJ2-7; D is perhaps TRBD1 (6 bases). Germline V gives CDR1 MNHNS, CDR2 SASEGT. The CDR3 covers 15 residues. V was shortened by 1 base and J by 5 bases, with 15 bases between the two germline ends.

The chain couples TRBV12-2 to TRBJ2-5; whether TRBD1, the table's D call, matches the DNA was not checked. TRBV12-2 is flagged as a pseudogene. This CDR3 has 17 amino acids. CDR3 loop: CASRLESWGSSQETQYF. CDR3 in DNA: TGTGCAAGTCGCTTAGAAAGTTGGGGCAGCTCCCAAGAGACCCAGTACTTC.

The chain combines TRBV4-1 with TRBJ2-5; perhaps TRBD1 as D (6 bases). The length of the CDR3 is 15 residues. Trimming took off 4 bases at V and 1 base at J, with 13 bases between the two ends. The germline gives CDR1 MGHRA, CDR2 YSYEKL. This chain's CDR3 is CASSLAGTLQETQYF. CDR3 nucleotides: TGCGCCAGCAGCCTGGCCGGGACACTCCAAGAGACCCAGTACTTC.

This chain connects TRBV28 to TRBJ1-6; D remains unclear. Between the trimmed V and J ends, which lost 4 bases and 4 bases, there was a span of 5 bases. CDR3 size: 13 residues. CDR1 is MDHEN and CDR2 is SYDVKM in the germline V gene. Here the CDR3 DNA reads TGTGCCAGCAGTTCGGGGTATAATTCACCCCTCCACTTT. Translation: CASSSGYNSPLHF.

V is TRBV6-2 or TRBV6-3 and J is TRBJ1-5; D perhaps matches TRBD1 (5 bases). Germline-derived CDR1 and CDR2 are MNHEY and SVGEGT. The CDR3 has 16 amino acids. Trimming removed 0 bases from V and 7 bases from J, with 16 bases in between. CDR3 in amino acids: CASSYSRSGVDQPQHF. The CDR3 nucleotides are TGTGCCAGCAGTTACTCGAGGTCGGGGGTGGACCAGCCCCAGCATTTT.

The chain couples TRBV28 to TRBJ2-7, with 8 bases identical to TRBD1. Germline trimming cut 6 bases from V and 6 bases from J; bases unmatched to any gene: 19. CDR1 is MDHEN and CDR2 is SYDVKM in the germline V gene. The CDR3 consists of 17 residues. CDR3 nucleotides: TGTGCCAGCAGCAGACCCTCAATCCGGGACAGGACTCGCGAGCAGTACTTC. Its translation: CASSRPSIRDRTREQYF.

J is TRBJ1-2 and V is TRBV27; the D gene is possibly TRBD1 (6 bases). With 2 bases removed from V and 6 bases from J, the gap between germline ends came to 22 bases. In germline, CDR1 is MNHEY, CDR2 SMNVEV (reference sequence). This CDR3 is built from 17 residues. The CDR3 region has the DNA TGTGCCAGCAGTTTAGGGGGGGCCAGCCTTTCCCCCGATGGCTACACCTTC. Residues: CASSLGGASLSPDGYTF.

The CDR3 protein is CARLARVYWGTIYF. In DNA form, the CDR3 reads TGTGCCAGGCTCGCCAGGGTCTATTGGGGCACCATATATTTT. The rearrangement uses TRBV11-3 and TRBJ1-3, with D perhaps TRBD1 (5 bases). CDR1 is SGHNT, CDR2 YENEEA, per germline. The CDR3 runs 14 residues. The V gene lost 9 bases and the J gene lost 9 bases, with 21 bases spanning the gap. The full variable domain, with the rest looked up from reference TRBV11-3 and TRBJ1-3, is EAGVVQSPRYKIIEKKQPVAFWCNPISGHNTLYWYLQNLGQGPELLIRYENEEAVDDSQLPKDRFSAERLKGVDSTLKIQPAELGDSAVYLCARLARVYWGTIYFGEGSWLTVV.

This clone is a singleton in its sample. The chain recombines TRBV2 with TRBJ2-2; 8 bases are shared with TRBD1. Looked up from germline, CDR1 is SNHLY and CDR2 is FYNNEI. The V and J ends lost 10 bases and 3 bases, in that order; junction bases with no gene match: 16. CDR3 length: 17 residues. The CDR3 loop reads CAKQQGGRGLYTGELFF. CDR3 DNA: TGTGCCAAGCAGCAAGGGGGCAGGGGGCTGTACACCGGGGAGCTGTTTTTT.

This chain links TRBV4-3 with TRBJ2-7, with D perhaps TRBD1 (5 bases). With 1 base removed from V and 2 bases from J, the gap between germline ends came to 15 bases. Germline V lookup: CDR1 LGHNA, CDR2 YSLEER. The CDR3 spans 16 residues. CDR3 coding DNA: TGCGCCAGCAGCCAAGTTCGGACACTACTTACCTACGAGCAGTACTTC. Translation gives CASSQVRTLLTYEQYF.

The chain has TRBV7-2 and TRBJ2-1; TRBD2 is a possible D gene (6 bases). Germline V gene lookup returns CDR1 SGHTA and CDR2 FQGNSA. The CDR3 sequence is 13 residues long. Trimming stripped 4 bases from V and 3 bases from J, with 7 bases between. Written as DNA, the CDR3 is TGTGCCAGCAGCTCGGGACTCTACAATGAGCAGTTCTTC. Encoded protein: CASSSGLYNEQFF.

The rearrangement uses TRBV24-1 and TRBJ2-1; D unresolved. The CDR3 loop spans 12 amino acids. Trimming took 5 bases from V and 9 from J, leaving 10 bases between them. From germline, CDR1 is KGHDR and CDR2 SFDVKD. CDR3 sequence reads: CATSGKKLEQFF. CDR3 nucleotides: TGTGCCACCAGTGGGAAAAAACTTGAGCAGTTCTTC.

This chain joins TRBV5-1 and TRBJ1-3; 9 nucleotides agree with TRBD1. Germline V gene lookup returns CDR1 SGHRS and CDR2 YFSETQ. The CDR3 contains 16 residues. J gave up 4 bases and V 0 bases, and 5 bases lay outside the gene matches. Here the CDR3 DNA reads TGCGCCAGCAGCTTGGCCGGGACAGGGCTAGGAAACACCATATATTTT. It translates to CASSLAGTGLGNTIYF.